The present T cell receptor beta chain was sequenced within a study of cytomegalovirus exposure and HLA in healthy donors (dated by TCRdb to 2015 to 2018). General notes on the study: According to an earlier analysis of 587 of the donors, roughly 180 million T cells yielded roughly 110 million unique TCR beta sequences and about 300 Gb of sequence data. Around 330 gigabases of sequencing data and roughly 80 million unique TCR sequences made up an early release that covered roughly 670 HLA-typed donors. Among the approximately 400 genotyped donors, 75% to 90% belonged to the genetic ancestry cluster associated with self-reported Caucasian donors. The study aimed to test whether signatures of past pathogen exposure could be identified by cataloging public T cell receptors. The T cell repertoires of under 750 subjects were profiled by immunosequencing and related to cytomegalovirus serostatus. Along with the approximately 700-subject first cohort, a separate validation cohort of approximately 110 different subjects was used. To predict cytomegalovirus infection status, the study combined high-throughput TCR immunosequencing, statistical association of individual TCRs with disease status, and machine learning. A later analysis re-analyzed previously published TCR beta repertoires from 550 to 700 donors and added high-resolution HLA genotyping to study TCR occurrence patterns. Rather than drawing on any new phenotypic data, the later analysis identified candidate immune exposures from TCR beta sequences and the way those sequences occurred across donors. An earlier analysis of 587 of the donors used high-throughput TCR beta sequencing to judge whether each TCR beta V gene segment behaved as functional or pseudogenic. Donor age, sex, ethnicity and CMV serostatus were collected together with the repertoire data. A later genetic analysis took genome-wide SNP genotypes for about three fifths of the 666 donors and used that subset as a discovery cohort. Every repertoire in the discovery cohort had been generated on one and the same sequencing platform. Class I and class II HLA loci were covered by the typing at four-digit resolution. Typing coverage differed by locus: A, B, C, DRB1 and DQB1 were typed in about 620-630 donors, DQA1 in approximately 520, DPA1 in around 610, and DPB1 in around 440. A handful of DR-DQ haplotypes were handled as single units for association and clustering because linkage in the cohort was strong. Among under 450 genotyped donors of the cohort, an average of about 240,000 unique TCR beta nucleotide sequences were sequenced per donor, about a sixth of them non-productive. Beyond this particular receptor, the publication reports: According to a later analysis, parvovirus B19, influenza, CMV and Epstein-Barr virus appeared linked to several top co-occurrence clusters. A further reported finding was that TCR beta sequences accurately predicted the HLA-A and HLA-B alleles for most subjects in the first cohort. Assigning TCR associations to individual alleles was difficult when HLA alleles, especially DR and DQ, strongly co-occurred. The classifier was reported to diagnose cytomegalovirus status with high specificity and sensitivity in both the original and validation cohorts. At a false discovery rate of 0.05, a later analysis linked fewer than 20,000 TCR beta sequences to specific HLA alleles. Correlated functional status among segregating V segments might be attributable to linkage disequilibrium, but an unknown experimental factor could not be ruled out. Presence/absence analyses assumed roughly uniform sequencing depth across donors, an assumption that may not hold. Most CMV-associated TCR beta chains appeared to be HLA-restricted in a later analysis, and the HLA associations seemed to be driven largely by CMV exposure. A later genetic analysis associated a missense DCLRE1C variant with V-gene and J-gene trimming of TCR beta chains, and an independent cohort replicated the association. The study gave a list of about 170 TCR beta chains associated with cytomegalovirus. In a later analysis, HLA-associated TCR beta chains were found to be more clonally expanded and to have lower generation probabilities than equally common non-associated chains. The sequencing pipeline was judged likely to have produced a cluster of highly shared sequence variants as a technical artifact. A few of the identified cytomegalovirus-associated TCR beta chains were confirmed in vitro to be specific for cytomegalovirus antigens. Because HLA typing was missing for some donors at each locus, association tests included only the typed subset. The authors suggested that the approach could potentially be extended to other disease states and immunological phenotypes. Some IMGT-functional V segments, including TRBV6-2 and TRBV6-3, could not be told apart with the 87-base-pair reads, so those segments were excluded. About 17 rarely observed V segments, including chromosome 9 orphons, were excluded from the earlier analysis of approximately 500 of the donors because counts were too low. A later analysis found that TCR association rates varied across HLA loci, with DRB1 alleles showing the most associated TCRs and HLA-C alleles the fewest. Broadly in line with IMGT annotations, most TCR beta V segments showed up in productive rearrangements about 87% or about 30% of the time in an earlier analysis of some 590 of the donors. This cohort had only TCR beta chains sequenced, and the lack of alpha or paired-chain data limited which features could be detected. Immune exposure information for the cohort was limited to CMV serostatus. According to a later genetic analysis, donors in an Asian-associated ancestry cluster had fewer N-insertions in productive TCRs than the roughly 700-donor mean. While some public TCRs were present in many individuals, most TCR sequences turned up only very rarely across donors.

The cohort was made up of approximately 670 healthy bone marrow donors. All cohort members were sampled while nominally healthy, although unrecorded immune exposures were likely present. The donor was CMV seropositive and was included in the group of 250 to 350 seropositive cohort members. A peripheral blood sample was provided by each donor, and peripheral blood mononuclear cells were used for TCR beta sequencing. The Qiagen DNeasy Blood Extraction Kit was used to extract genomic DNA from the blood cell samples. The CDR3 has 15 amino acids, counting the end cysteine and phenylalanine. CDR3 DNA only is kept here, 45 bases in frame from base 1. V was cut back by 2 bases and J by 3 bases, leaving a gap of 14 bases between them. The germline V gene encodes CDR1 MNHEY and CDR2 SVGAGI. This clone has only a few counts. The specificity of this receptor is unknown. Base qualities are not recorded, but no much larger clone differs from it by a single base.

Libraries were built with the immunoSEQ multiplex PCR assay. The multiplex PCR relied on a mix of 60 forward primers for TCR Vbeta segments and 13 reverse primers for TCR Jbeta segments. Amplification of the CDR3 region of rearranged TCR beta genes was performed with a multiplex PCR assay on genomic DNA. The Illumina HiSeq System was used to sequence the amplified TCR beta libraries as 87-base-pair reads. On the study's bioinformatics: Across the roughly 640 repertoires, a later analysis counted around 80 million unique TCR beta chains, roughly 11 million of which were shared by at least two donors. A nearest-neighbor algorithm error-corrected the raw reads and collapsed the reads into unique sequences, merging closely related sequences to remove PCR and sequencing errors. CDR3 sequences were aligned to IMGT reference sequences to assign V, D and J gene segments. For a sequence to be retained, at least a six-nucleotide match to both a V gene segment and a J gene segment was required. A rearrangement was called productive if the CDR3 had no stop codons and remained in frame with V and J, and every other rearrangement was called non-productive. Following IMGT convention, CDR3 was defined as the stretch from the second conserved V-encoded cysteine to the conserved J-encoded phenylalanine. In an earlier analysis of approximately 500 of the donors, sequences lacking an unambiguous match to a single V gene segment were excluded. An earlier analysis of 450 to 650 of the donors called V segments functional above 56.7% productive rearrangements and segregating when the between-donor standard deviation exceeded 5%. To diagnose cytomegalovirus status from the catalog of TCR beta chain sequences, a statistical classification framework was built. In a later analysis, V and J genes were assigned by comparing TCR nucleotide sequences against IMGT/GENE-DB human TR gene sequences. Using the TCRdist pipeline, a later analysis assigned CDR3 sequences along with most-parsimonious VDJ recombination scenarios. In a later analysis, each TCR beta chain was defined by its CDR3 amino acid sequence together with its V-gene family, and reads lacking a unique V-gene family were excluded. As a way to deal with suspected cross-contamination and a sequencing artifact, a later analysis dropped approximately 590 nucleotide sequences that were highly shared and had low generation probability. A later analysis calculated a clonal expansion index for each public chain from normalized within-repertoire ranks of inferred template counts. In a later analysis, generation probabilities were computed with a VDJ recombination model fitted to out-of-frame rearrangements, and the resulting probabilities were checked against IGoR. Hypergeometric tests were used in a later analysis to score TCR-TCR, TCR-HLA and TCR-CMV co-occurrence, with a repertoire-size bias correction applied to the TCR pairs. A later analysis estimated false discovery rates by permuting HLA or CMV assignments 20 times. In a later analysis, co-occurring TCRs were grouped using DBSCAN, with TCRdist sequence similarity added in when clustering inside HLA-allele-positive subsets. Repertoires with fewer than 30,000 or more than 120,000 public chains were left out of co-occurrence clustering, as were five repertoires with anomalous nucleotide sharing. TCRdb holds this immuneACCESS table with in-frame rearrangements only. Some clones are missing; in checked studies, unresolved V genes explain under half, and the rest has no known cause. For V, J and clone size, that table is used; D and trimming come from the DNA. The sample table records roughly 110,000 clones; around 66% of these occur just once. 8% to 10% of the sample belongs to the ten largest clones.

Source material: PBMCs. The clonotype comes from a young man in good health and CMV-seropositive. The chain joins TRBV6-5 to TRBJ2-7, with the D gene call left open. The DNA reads TGTGCCAGCAGTTACCCTGGTAAAGGAGTCTACGAGCAGTACTTC. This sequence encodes CASSYPGKGVYEQYF.